This TCR beta chain originates from a study of Ad26.COV2.S vaccination and SARS-CoV-2 variants. Study-wide results and caveats: Vaccine recipients posted higher spike-specific TCR breadth than their placebo counterparts. Participants given vaccine showed non-spike TCR breadth similar to that of placebo recipients. Marked by substantial breadth, spike-specific CD8+ and CD4+ T cell responses were reportedly seen after vaccination.

V was pared by 9 bases and J by 8 bases, with 4 bases of the junction left unmatched. The CDR3 has 13 amino acids. Germline V CDR1 and CDR2: LNHDA, SQIVND (reference sequence). Regarding this clone: Its antigen is not identified.

Produced via immunoSEQ multiplex PCR; TCRdb's table is partial and in-frame only. The table shows under 150,000 clones, with 86% occurring only once. This material consisted of peripheral blood, taken after recovery from COVID-19. The chain carries TRBV19 and TRBJ1-6; 10 bases are a match to TRBD1. This clonotype was obtained from a human donor who had recovered from COVID-19. The DNA for the CDR3 is TGTGCCAGCACCGGGACAGGGGATTCACCCCTCCACTTT. Translation: CASTGTGDSPLHF.